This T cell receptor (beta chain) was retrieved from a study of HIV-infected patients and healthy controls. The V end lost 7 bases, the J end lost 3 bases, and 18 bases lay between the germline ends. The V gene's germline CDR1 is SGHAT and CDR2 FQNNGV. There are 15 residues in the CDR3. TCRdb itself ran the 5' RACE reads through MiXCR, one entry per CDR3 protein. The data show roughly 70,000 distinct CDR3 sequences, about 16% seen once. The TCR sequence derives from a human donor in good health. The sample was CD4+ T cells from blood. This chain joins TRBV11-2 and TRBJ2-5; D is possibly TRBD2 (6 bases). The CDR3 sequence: CASTQKLAAKETQYF. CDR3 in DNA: TGTGCCAGCACCCAGAAATTAGCGGCTAAAGAGACCCAGTACTTC. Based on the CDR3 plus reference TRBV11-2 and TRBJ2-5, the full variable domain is EAGVAQSPRYKIIEKRQSVAFWCNPISGHATLYWYQQILGQGPKLLIQFQNNGVVDDSQLPKDRFSAERLKGVDSTLKIQPAKLEDSAVYLCASTQKLAAKETQYFGPGTRLLVL.